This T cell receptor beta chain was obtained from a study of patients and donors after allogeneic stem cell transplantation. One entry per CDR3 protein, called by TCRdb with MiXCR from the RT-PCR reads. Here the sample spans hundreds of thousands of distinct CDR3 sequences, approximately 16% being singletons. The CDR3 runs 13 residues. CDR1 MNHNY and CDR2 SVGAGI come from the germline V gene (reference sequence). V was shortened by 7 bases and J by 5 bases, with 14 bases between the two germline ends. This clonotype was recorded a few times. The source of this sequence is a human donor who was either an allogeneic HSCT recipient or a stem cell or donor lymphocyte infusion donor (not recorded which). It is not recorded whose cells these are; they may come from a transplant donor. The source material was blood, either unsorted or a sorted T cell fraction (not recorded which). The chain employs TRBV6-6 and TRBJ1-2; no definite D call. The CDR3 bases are TGTGCCAGCATTAACGGCCCTGTGTATGGCTACACCTTC. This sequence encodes CASINGPVYGYTF.